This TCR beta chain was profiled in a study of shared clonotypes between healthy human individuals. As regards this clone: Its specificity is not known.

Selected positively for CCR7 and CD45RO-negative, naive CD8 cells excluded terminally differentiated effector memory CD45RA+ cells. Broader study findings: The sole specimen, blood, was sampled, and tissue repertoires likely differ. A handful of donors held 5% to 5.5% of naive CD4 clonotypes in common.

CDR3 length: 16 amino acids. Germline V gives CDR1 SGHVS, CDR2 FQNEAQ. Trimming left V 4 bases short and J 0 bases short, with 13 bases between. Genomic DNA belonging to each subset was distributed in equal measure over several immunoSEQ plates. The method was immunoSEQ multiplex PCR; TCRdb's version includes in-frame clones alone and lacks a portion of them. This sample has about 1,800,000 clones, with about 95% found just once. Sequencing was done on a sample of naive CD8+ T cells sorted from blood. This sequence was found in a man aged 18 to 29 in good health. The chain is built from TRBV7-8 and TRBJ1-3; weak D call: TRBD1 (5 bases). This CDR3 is CASSSSGTVSGNTIYF. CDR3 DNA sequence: TGTGCCAGCAGCTCCAGCGGGACGGTCTCTGGAAACACCATATATTTT.